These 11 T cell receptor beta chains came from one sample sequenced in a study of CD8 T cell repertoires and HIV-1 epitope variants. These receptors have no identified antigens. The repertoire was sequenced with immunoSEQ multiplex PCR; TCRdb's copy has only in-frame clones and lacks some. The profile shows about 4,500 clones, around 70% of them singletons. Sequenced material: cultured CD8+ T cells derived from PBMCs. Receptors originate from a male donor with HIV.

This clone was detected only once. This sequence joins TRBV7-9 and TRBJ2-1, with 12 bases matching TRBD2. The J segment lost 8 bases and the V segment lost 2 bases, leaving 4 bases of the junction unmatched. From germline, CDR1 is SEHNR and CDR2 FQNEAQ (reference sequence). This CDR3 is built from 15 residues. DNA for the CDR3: TGTGCCAGCAGCTTAAACCGACTAGCGGGGGATGAGCAGTTCTTC. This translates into CASSLNRLAGDEQFF.

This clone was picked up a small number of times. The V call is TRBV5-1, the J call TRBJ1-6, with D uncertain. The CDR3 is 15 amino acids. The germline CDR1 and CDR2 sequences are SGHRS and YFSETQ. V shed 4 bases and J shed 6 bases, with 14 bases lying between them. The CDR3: CASSPLEGGNSPLHF. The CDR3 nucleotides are TGCGCCAGCAGCCCGCTGGAGGGAGGTAATTCACCCCTCCACTTT.

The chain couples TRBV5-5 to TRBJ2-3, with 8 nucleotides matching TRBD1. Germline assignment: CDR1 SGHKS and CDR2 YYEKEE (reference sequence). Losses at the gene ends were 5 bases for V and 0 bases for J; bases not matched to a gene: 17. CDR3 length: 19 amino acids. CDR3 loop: CASSLLPGQGAESTDTQYF. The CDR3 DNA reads TGTGCCAGCAGTCTTCTTCCCGGTCAGGGGGCGGAAAGCACAGATACGCAGTATTTT.

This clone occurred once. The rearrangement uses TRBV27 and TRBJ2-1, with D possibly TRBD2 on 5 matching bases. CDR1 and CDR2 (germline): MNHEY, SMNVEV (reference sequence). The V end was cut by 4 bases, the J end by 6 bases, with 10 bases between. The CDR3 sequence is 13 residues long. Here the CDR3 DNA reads TGTGCCAGCAGTTGGCTACTAGGCAATGAGCAGTTCTTC. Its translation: CASSWLLGNEQFF.

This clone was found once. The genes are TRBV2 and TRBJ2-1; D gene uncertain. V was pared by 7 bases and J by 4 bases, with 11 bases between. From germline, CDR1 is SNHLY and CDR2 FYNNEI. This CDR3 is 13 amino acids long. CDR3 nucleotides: TGTGCCAGCAAGACGGACCGATACAATGAGCAGTTCTTC. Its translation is CASKTDRYNEQFF.

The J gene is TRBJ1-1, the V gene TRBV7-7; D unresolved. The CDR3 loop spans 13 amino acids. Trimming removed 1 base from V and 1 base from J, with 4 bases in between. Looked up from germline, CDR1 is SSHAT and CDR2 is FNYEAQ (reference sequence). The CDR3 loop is CASSLGENTEAFF. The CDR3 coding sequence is TGTGCCAGCAGCTTAGGGGAGAACACTGAAGCTTTCTTT.

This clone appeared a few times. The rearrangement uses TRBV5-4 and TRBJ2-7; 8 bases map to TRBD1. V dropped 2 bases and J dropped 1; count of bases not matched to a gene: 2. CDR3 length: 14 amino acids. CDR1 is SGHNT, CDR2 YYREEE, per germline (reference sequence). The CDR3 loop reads CASSFGQGSYEQYF. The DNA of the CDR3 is TGTGCCAGCAGCTTCGGACAGGGTTCCTACGAGCAGTACTTC. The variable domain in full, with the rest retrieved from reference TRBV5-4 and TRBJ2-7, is ETGVTQSPTHLIKTRGQQVTLRCSSQSGHNTVSWYQQALGQGPQFIFQYYREEENGRGNFPPRFSGLQFPNYSSELNVNALELDDSALYLCASSFGQGSYEQYFGPGTRLTVT.

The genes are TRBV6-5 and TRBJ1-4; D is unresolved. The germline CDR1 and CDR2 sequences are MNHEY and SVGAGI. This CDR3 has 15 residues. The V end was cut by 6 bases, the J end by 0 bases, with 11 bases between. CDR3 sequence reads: CASSPYTSTNEKLFF. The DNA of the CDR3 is TGTGCCAGCAGCCCCTACACTTCAACTAATGAAAAACTGTTTTTT.

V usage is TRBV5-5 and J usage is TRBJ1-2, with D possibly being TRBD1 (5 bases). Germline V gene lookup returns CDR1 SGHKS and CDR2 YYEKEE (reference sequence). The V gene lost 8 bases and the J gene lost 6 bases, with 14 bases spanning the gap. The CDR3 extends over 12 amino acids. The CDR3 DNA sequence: TGTGCCAGTAGGGGTATCTCGGATGGCTACACCTTC. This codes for CASRGISDGYTF.

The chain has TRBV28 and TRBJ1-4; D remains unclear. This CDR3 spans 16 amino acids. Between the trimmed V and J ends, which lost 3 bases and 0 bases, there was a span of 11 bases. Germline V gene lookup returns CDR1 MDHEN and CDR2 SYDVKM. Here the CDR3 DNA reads TGTGCCAGCAGTTTGGGGTTTATGGCAACTAATGAAAAACTGTTTTTT. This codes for CASSLGFMATNEKLFF.

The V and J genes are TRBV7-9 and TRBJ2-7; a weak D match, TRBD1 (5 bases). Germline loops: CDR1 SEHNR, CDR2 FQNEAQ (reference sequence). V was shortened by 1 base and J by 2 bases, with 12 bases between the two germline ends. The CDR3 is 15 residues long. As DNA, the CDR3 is TGTGCCAGCAGCTTAGAAGGGGCGGCCACCTACGAGCAGTACTTC. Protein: CASSLEGAATYEQYF.